These 10 T cell receptor beta chains were sequenced from one sample in a study of T cell responses to AZD1222 COVID-19 vaccine. The method was immunoSEQ multiplex PCR; TCRdb's version includes in-frame clones alone and lacks a portion of them. The data contain over 65,000 clones, 70% to 80% of them singletons. The specimen was peripheral blood, collected on day 0 of AZD1222 vaccination. Every receptor here comes from an adult in good health.

The chain links TRBV3-1 (or the pseudogene TRBV3-2) to TRBJ1-4; 10 nucleotides agree with TRBD1. After removal of 5 bases from V and 5 bases from J, the junction contained 8 bases not matched to a gene. Germline V lookup: CDR1 LGHDT, CDR2 YNNKEL (reference sequence). The CDR3 sequence is 16 residues long. For the CDR3, the DNA is TGTGCCAGCAGCGCGGGACAGGGGTTGCAAAATGAAAAACTGTTTTTT. Amino acid sequence: CASSAGQGLQNEKLFF.

The rearrangement links TRBV29-1 to TRBJ2-3; 11 nucleotides match TRBD2. The junction had 1 base not matched to a gene; V was cut back by 6 bases and J by 5 bases. CDR1 is SQVTM, CDR2 ANQGSEA, per germline. The CDR3 is 12 amino acids. Written as DNA, the CDR3 is TGCAGCGTCGGACTAGCGGGAGATACGCAGTATTTT. Encoded protein: CSVGLAGDTQYF.

The chain combines TRBV28 with TRBJ2-1; 11 nucleotides agree with TRBD2. Germline CDR1 and CDR2: MDHEN and SYDVKM. J lost 2 bases, V lost 5 bases, and 17 bases had no gene match. This CDR3 has 20 residues. The CDR3 region has the DNA TGTGCCAGCAGTGGGTTAACCGGGACTAGCGGACGGCGGGCCTACAATGAGCAGTTCTTC. Its translation: CASSGLTGTSGRRAYNEQFF.

The V and J genes are TRBV28 and TRBJ1-5, with D perhaps TRBD1 (5 bases). CDR3 length equals 15 residues. Germline CDR1 is MDHEN and CDR2 is SYDVKM. V lost 4 bases and J lost 6, with 16 bases in between. The CDR3 nucleotides read TGTGCCAGCAGTTCGGGTTTTAGGGGTGTTCAGCCCCAGCATTTT. Translating it yields CASSSGFRGVQPQHF.

The chain uses TRBV27 and TRBJ2-1, with D perhaps TRBD2 (5 bases). Germline V lookup: CDR1 MNHEY, CDR2 SMNVEV (reference sequence). The CDR3 extends over 20 amino acids. The ends were cut back, 5 bases at V and 4 bases at J, with 30 bases in the middle. CDR3 sequence reads: CASSPWAGPPAANEYNEQFF. The CDR3 nucleotides are TGTGCCAGCAGTCCTTGGGCGGGCCCTCCAGCAGCGAACGAGTACAATGAGCAGTTCTTC.

The rearrangement uses TRBV18 and TRBJ1-3, with TRBD1 as a possible D gene (5 bases). Germline CDR1 and CDR2: KGHSH and LQKENI. This CDR3 contains 16 residues. V was shortened by 6 bases and J by 4 bases, with 19 bases between the two germline ends. Here the CDR3 reads CASSPRRGAIGNTIYF. CDR3 bases: TGTGCCAGCTCGCCTAGACGCGGGGCGATCGGAAACACCATATATTTT.

This clone was detected a few times. In DNA, the CDR3 is TGTGCCAGCAGTTTCGGTGGGGAGCTGTTTTTT. It translates to CASSFGGELFF. The rearrangement joins TRBV28 to TRBJ2-2; D unclear. V lost 3 bases to trimming and J lost 8 bases, with 4 bases between them. This CDR3 contains 11 residues. The germline V gene encodes CDR1 MDHEN and CDR2 SYDVKM.

V and J are TRBV5-1 and TRBJ1-1; tentatively, D is TRBD1 (5 bases). Germline V lookup: CDR1 SGHRS, CDR2 YFSETQ. This CDR3 has 15 residues. V lost 3 bases and J lost 4, with 16 bases in between. The CDR3 here is CASSSTPGLSTEAFF. The DNA for the CDR3 is TGCGCCAGCAGCTCAACCCCAGGGTTGTCCACTGAAGCTTTCTTT. Drawing the rest from reference TRBV5-1 and TRBJ1-1, the complete variable domain is KAGVTQTPRYLIKTRGQQVTLSCSPISGHRSVSWYQQTPGQGLQFLFEYFSETQRNKGNFPGRFSGRQFSNSRSEMNVSTLELGDSALYLCASSSTPGLSTEAFFGQGTRLTVV.

This clone was recorded once. The chain joins TRBV5-1 to TRBJ1-2, with 9 nucleotides matching TRBD1. The CDR3 sequence is 13 residues long. Germline V gene lookup returns CDR1 SGHRS and CDR2 YFSETQ. V lost 3 bases and J lost 4; bases outside the gene matches: 1. DNA of the CDR3: TGCGCCAGCAGCTCGGGACAGGGCTATGGCTACACCTTC. The encoded protein is CASSSGQGYGYTF.

V is TRBV20-1 and J is TRBJ2-1; TRBD2 aligns across 10 bases. CDR1 is DFQATT, CDR2 SNEGSKA, per germline (reference sequence). Trimming at V came to 3 bases and at J to 9 bases, leaving 14 bases not matched to a gene. The CDR3 is made up of 16 amino acids. CDR3 bases: TGCAGTGCTAGTGACTCGGCTAGCGGGAGACTTGCTGAGCAGTTCTTC. Translated: CSASDSASGRLAEQFF.